This T cell receptor beta chain stems from a study of T cells in localized non-small cell lung cancer. Overall study findings and caveats: Uninvolved nearby lung showed the greatest T cell clonality, exceeding that found in tumor. For the top 100 tumor clones, a median about 56 also appeared in adjacent lung.

Libraries were prepared by immunoSEQ multiplex PCR; TCRdb keeps only in-frame clonotypes and omits some of them. The table has thousands of clones, roughly a fifth seen once. Remarks on this clone: Antigen: not known.

This receptor was identified in a male donor aged 60 or over with stage III squamous cell lung carcinoma. Sample: lung tumor tissue, taken before any cancer treatment.

The DNA of the CDR3 is TGTGCCAGCAGCGTATCCCCGACCACCGGGGAGCTGTTTTTT. Its protein product is CASSVSPTTGELFF. The chain is built from TRBV9 and TRBJ2-2; D is undetermined. Germline V lookup: CDR1 SGDLS, CDR2 YYNGEE. Trimming removed 1 base at V and 4 bases at J, with 8 bases between. The CDR3 contains 14 residues.